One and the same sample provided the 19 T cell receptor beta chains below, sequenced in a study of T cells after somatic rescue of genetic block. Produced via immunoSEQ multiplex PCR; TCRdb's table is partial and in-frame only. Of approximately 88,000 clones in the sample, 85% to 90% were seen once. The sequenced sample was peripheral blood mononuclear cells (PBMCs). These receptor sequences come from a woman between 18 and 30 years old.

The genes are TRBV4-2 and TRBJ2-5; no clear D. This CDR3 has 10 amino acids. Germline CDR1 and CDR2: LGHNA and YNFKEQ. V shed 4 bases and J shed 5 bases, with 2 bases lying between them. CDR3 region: CASSRETQYF. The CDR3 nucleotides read TGTGCCAGCAGCCGGGAGACCCAGTACTTC.

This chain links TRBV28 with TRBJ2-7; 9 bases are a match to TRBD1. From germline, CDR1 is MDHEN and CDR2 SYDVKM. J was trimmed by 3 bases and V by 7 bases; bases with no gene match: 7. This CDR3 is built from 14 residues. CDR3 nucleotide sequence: TGTGCCAGCAAATTGGGGACAGGGCGCTACGAGCAGTACTTC. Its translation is CASKLGTGRYEQYF.

CDR3 sequence reads: CASRRPGNTEAFF. CDR3 nucleotides: TGTGCCAGCAGAAGACCGGGAAACACTGAAGCTTTCTTT. The gene calls are TRBV5-6 and TRBJ1-1; no definite D call. This CDR3 is 13 amino acids long. Germline CDR1 and CDR2: SGHDT and YYEEEE. The V and J ends lost 5 bases and 2 bases respectively, with 10 bases between them.

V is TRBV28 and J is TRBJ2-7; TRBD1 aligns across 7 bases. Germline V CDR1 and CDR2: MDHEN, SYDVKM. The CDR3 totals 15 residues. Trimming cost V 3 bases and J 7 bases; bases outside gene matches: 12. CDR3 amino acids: CASSFRRGPNWEQYF. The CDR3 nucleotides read TGTGCCAGCAGTTTTAGAAGGGGGCCCAACTGGGAGCAGTACTTC.

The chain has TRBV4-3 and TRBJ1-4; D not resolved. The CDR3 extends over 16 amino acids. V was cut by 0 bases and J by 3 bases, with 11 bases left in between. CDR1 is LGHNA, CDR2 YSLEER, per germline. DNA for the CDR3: TGCGCCAGCAGCCAAGATCCCCGGGCGTCTAATGAAAAACTGTTTTTT. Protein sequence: CASSQDPRASNEKLFF.

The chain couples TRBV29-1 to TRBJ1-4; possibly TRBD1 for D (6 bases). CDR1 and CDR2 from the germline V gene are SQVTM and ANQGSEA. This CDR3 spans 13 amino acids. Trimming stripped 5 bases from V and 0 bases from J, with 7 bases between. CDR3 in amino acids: CSVRTATNEKLFF. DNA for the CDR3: TGCAGCGTTCGGACAGCAACTAATGAAAAACTGTTTTTT.

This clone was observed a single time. Here the CDR3 DNA reads TGTGCCAGCTCACCGACAGGGCACGAGCAGTACTTC. The encoded protein is CASSPTGHEQYF. The chain combines TRBV18 with TRBJ2-7; 7 positions agree with TRBD1. The CDR3 consists of 12 residues. The J segment lost 5 bases and the V segment lost 3 bases, leaving 1 base of the junction unmatched. CDR1 and CDR2 (germline): KGHSH, LQKENI.

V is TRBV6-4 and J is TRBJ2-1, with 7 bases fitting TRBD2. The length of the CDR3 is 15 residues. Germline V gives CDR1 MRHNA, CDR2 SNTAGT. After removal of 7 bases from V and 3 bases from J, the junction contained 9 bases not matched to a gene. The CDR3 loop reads CASNDGKRGYNEQFF. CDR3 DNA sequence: TGTGCCAGCAACGATGGGAAGCGGGGCTACAATGAGCAGTTCTTC.

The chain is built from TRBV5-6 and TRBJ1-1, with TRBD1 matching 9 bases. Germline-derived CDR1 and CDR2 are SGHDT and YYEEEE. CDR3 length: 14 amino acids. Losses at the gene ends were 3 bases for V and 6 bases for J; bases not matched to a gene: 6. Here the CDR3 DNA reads TGTGCCAGCAGCTGGAACAGGGGGCTCTCTGAAGCTTTCTTT. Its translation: CASSWNRGLSEAFF.

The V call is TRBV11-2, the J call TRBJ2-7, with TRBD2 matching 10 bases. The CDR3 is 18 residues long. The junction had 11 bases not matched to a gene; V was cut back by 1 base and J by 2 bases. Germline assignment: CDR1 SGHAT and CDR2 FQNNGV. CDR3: CASSLAPTASGSTYEQYF. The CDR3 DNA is TGTGCCAGCAGCTTAGCCCCTACGGCTAGCGGGAGTACCTACGAGCAGTACTTC. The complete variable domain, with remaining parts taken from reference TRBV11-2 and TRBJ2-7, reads EAGVAQSPRYKIIEKRQSVAFWCNPISGHATLYWYQQILGQGPKLLIQFQNNGVVDDSQLPKDRFSAERLKGVDSTLKIQPAKLEDSAVYLCASSLAPTASGSTYEQYFGPGTRLTVT.

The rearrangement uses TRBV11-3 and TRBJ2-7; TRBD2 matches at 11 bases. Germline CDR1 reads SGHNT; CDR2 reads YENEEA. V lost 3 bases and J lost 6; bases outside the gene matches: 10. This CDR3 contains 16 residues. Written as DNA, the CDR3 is TGTGCCAGCAGCTTCACTGGGACTAGCGGCTGGGGCGAGCAGTACTTC. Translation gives CASSFTGTSGWGEQYF.

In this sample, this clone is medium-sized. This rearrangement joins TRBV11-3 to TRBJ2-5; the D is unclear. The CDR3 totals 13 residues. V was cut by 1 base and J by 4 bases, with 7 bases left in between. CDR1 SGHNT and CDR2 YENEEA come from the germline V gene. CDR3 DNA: TGTGCCAGCAGCTTAGTGTCTAGAGAGACCCAGTACTTC. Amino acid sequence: CASSLVSRETQYF.

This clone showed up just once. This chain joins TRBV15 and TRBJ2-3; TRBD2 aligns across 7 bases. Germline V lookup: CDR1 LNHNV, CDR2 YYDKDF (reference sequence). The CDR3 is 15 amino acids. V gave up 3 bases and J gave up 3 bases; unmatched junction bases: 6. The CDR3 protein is CATSSGGGATDTQYF. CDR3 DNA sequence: TGTGCCACCAGCAGTGGGGGGGGAGCGACAGATACGCAGTATTTT.

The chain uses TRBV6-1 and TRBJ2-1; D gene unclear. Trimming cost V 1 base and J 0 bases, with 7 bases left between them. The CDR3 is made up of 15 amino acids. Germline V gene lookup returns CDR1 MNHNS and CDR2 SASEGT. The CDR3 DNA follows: TGTGCCAGCAGTGAAGATCCTAACTCCTACAATGAGCAGTTCTTC. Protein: CASSEDPNSYNEQFF.

CDR3 loop: CASRALAGGPHEQFF. DNA for the CDR3: TGCGCCAGCAGGGCACTAGCGGGAGGGCCCCATGAGCAGTTCTTC. The chain employs TRBV5-1 and TRBJ2-1; 13 nucleotides agree with TRBD2. In germline, CDR1 is SGHRS, CDR2 YFSETQ. This CDR3 contains 15 residues. After removal of 5 bases from V and 8 bases from J, the junction contained 7 bases not matched to a gene.

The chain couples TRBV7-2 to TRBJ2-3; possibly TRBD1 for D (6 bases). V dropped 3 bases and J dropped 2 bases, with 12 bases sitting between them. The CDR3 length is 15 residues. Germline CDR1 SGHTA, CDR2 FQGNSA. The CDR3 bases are TGTGCCAGCAGCTTGGACAGCCGTCTCACAGATACGCAGTATTTT. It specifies CASSLDSRLTDTQYF.

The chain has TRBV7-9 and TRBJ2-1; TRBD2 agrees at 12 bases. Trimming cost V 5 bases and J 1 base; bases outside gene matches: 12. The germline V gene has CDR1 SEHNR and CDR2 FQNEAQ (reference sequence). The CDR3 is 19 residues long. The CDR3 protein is CASSVTSGRGQGSYNEQFF. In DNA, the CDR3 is TGTGCCAGCAGCGTGACTAGCGGGAGAGGGCAGGGGTCCTACAATGAGCAGTTCTTC.

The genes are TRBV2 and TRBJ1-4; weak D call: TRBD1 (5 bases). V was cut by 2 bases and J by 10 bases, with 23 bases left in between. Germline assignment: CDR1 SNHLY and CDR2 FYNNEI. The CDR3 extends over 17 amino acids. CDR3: CASSEMARLGDEGKLFF. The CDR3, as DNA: TGTGCCAGCAGTGAAATGGCCCGATTAGGGGACGAGGGAAAACTGTTTTTT.

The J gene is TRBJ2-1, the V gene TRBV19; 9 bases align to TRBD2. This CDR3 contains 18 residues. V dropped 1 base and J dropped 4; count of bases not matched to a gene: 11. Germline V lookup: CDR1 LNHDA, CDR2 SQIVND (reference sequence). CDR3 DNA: TGTGCCAGTAGTATAGCCCTAGCGGGATGGGGGACTTACAATGAGCAGTTCTTC. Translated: CASSIALAGWGTYNEQFF.